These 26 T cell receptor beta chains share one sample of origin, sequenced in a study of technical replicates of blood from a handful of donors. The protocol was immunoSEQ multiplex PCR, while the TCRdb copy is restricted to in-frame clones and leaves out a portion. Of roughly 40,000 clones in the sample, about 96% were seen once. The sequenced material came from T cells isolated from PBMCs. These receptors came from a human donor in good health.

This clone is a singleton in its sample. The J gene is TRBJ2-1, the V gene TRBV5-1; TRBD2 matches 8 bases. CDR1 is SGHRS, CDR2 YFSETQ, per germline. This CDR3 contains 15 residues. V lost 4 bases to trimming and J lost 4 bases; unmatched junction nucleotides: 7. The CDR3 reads CASSESGSLYNEQFF. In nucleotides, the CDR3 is TGCGCCAGCAGCGAAAGCGGGAGCCTATACAATGAGCAGTTCTTC. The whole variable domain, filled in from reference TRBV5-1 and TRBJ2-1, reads KAGVTQTPRYLIKTRGQQVTLSCSPISGHRSVSWYQQTPGQGLQFLFEYFSETQRNKGNFPGRFSGRQFSNSRSEMNVSTLELGDSALYLCASSESGSLYNEQFFGPGTRLTVL.

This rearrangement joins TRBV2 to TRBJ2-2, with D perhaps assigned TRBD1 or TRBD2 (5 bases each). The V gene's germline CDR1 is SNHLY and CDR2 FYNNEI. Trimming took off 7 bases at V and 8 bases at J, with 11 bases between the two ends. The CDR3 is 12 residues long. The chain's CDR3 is CASIEGPGELFF. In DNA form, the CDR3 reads TGTGCCAGCATTGAGGGGCCAGGGGAGCTGTTTTTT.

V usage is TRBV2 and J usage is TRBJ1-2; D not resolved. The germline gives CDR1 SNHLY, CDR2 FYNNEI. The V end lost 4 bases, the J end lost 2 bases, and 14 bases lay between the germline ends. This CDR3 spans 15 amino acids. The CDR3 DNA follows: TGTGCCAGCAGTGGCTCCACAGCCTCCAACTATGGCTACACCTTC. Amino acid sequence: CASSGSTASNYGYTF.

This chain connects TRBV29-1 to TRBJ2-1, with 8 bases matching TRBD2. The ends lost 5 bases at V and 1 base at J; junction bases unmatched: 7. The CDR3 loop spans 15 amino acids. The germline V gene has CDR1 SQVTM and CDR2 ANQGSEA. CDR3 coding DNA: TGCAGCGTTTCCTTAGCGGGAACGTCCTACAATGAGCAGTTCTTC. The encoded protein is CSVSLAGTSYNEQFF.

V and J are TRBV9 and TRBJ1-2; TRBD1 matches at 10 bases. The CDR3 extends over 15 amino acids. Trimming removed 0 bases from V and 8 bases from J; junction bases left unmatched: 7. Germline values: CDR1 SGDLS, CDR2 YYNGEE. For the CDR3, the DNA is TGTGCCAGCAGCGTAGAGGGGACAGGGGTGTACGGCTACACCTTC. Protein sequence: CASSVEGTGVYGYTF.

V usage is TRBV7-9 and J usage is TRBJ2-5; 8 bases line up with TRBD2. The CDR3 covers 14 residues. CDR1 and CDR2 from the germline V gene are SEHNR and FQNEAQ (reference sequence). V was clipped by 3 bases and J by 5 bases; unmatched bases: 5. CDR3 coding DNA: TGTGCCAGCAGCTTTTTGGCGGGAGGTGAGACCCAGTACTTC. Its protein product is CASSFLAGGETQYF.

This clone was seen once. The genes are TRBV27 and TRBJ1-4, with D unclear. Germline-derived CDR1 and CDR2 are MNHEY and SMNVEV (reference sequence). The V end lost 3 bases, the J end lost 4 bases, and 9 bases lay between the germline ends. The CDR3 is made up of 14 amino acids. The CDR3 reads CASSFSPRNEKLFF. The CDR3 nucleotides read TGTGCCAGCAGTTTCTCCCCCCGTAATGAAAAACTGTTTTTT.

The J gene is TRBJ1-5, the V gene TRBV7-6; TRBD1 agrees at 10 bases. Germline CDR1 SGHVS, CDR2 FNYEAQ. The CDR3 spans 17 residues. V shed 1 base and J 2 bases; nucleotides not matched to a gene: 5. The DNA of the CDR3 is TGTGCCAGCAGCTTAGGTTACGGGACAGGGGGCAATCAGCCCCAGCATTTT. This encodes CASSLGYGTGGNQPQHF.

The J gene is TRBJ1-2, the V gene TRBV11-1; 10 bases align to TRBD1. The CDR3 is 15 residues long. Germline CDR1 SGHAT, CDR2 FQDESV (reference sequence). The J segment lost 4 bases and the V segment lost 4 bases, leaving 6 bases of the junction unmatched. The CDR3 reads CASSSRDRGLYGYTF. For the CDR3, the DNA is TGTGCCAGCAGCTCCCGGGACAGGGGCCTCTATGGCTACACCTTC.

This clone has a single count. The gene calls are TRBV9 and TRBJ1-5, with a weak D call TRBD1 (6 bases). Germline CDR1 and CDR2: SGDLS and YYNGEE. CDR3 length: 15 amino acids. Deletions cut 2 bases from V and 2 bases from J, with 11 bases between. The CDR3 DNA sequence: TGTGCCAGCAGCGTGGGGGCAGTCGGCAATCAGCCCCAGCATTTT. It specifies CASSVGAVGNQPQHF.

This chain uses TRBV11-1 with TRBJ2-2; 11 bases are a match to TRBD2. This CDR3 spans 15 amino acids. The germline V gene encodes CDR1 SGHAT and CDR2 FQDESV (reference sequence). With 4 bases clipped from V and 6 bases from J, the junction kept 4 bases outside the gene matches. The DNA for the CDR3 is TGTGCCAGCAGCTGGGGGACTAGCGGTGCCGGGGAGCTGTTTTTT. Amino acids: CASSWGTSGAGELFF.

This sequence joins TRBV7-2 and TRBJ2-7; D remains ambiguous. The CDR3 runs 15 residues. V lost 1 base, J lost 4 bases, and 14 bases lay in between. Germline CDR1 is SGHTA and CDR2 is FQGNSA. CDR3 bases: TGTGCCAGCAGCTTAGTAGTGACATCATCTTACGAGCAGTACTTC. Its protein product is CASSLVVTSSYEQYF. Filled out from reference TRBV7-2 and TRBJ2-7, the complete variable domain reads GAGVSQSPSNKVTEKGKDVELRCDPISGHTALYWYRQSLGQGLEFLIYFQGNSAPDKSGLPSDRFSAERTGGSVSTLTIQRTQQEDSAVYLCASSLVVTSSYEQYFGPGTRLTVT.

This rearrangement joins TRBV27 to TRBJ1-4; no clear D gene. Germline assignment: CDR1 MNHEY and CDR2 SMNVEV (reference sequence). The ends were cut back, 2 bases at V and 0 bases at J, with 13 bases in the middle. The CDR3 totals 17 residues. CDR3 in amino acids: CASSLQIAGTTNEKLFF. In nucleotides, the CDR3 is TGTGCCAGCAGTTTACAAATCGCGGGTACAACTAATGAAAAACTGTTTTTT. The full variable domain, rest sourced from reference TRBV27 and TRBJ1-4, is EAQVTQNPRYLITVTGKKLTVTCSQNMNHEYMSWYRQDPGLGLRQIYYSMNVEVTDKGDVPEGYKVSRKEKRNFPLILESPSPNQTSLYFCASSLQIAGTTNEKLFFGSGTQLSVL.

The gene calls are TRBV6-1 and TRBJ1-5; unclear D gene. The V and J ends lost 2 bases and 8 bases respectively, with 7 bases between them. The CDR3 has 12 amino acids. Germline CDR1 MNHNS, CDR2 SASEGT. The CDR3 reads CASSEFREPQHF. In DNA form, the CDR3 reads TGTGCCAGCAGTGAATTTCGGGAGCCCCAGCATTTT.

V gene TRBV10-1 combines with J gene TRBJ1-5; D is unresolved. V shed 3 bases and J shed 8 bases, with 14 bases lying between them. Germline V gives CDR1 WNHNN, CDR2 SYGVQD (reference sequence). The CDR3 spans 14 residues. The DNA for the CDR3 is TGCGCCAGCAGTGAAGCCCGGGGTAAGAAGCCCCAGCATTTT. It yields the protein CASSEARGKKPQHF.

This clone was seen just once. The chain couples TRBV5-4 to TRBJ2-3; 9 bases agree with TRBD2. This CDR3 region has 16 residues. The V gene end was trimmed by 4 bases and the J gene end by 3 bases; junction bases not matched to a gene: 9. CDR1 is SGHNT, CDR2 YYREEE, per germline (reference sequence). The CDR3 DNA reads TGTGCCAGCAGCCGGATATATAGCGGGAGTACAGATACGCAGTATTTT. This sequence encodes CASSRIYSGSTDTQYF.

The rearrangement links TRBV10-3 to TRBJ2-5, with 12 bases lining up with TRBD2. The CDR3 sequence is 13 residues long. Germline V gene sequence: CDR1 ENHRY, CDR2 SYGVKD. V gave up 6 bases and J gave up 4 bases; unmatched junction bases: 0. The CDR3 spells CAIRGLAGETQYF. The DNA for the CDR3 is TGTGCCATCAGGGGACTAGCGGGAGAGACCCAGTACTTC.

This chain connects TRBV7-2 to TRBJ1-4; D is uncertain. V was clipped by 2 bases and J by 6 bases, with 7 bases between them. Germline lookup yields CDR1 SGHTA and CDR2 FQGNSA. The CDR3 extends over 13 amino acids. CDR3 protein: CASSLIYYEKLFF. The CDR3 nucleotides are TGTGCCAGCAGCTTAATTTACTATGAAAAACTGTTTTTT.

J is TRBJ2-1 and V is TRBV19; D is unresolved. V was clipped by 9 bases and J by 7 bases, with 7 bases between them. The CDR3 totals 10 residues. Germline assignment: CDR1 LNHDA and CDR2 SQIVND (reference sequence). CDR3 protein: CASGANEQFF. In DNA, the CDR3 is TGTGCCAGCGGAGCTAATGAGCAGTTCTTC.

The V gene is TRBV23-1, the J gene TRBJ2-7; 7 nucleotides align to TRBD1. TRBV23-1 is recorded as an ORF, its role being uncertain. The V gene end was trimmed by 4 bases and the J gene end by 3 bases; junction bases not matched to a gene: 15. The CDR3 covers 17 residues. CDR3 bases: TGCGCCAGCAGTCTCCCTATAGAAATGGACAGGCTCTACGAGCAGTACTTC. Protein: CASSLPIEMDRLYEQYF.

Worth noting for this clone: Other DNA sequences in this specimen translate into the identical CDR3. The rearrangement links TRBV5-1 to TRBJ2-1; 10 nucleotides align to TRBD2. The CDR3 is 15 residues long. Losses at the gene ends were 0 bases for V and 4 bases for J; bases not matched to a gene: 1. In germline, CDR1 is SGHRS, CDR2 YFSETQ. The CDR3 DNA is TGCGCCAGCAGCTTGGAACTAGCGGGGTACAATGAGCAGTTCTTC. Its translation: CASSLELAGYNEQFF.

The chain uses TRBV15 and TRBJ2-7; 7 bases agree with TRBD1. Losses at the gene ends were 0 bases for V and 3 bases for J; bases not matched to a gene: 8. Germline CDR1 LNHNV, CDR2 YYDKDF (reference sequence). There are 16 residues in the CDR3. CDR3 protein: CATSREPRGTGYEQYF. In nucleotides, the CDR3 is TGTGCCACCAGCAGAGAACCCAGGGGGACGGGCTACGAGCAGTACTTC.

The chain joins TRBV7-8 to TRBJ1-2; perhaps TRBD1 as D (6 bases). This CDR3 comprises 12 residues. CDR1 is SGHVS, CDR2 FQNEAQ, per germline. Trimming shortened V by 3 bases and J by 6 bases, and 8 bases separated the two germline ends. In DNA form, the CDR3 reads TGTGCCAGCAGCTTCCAGGGGAATGGCTACACCTTC. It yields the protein CASSFQGNGYTF. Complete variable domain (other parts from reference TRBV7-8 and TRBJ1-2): GAGVSQSPRYKVAKRGQDVALRCDPISGHVSLFWYQQALGQGPEFLTYFQNEAQLDKSGLPSDRFFAERPEGSVSTLKIQRTQQEDSAVYLCASSFQGNGYTFGSGTRLTVV.

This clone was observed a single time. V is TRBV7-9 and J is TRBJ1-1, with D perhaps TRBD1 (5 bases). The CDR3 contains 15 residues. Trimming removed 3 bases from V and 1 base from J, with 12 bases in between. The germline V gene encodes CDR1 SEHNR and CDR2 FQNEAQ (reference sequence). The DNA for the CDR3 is TGTGCCAGCAGCTTCGGTGACAGACCGAACACTGAAGCTTTCTTT. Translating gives CASSFGDRPNTEAFF.

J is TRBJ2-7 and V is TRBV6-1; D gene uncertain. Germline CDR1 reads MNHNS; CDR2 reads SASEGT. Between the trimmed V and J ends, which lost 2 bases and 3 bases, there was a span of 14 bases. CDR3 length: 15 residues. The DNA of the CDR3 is TGTGCCAGCAGTGAATTCGTGGCGGAGTTCTACGAGCAGTACTTC. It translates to CASSEFVAEFYEQYF.

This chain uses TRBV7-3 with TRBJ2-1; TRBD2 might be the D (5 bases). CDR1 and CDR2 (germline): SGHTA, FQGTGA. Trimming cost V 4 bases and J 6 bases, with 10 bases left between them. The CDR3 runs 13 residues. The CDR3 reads CASSSGYGNEQFF. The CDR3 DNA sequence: TGTGCCAGCAGCTCGGGATACGGCAATGAGCAGTTCTTC.